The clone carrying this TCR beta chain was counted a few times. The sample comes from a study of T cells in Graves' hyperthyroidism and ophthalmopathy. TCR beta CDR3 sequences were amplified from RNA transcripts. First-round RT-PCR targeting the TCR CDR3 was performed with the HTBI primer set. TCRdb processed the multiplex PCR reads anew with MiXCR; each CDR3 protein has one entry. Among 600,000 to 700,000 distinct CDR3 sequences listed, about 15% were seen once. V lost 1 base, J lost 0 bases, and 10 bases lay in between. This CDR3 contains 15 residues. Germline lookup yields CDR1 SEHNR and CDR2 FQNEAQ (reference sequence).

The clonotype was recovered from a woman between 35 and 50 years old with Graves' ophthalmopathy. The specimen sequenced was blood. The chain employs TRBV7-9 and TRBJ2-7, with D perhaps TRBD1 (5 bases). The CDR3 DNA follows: TGTGCCAGCAGCTTAGACAGGACCCGCTCCTACGAGCAGTACTTC. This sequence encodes CASSLDRTRSYEQYF.